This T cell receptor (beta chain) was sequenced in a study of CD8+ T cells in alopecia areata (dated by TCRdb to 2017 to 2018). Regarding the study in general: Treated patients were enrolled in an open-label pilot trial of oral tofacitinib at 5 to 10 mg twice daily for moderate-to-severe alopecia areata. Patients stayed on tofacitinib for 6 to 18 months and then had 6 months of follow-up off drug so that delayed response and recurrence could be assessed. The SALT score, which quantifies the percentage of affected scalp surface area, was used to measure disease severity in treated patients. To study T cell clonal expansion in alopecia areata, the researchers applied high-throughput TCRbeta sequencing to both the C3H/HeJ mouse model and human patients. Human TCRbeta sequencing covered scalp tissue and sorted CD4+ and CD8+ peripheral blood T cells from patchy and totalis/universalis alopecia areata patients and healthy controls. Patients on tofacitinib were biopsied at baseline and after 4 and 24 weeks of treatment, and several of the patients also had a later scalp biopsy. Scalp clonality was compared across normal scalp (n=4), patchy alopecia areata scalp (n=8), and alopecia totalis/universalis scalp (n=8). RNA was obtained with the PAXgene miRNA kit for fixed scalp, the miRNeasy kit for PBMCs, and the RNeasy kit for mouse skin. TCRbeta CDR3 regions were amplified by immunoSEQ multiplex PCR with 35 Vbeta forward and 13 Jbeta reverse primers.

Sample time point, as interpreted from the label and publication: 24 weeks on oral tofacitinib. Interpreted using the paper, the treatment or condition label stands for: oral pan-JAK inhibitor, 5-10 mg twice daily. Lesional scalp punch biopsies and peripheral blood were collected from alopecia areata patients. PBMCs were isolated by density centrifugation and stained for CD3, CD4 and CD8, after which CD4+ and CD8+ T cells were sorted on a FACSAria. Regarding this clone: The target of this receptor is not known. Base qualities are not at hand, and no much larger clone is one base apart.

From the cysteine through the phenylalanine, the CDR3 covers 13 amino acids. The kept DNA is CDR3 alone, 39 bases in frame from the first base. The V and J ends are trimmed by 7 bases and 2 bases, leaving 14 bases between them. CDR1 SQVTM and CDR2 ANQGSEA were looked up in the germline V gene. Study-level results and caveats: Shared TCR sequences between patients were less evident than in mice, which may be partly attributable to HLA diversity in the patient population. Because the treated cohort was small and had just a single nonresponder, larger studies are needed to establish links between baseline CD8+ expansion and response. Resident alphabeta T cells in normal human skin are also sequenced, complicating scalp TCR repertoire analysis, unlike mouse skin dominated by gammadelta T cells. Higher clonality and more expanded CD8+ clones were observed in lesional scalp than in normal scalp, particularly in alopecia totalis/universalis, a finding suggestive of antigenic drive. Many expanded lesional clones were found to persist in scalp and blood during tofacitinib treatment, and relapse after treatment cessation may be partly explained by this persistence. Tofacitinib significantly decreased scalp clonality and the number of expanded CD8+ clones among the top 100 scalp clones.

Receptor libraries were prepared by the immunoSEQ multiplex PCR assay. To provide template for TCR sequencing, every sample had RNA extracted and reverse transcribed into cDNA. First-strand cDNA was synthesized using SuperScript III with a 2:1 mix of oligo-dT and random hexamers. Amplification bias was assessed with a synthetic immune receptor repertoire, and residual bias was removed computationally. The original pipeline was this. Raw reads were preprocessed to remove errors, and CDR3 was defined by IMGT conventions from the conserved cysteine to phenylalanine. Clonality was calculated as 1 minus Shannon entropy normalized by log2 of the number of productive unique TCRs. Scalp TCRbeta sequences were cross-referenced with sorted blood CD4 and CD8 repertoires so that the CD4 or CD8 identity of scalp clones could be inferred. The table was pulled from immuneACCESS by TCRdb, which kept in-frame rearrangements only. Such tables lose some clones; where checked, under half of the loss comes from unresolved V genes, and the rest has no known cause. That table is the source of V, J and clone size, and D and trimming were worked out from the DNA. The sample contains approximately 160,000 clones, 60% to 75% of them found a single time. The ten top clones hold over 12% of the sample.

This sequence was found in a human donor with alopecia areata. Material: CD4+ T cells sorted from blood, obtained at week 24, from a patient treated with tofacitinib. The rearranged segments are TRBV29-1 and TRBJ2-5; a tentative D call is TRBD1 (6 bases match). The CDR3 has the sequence CSAGTLQQETQYF. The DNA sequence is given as TGCAGCGCCGGGACACTCCAACAAGAGACCCAGTACTTC. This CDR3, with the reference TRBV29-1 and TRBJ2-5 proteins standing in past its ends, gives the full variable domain SAVISQKPSRDICQRGTSLTIQCQVDSQVTMMFWYRQQPGQSLTLIATANQGSEATYESGFVIDKFPISRPNLTFSTLTVSNMSPEDSSIYLCSAGTLQQETQYFGPGTRLLVL.